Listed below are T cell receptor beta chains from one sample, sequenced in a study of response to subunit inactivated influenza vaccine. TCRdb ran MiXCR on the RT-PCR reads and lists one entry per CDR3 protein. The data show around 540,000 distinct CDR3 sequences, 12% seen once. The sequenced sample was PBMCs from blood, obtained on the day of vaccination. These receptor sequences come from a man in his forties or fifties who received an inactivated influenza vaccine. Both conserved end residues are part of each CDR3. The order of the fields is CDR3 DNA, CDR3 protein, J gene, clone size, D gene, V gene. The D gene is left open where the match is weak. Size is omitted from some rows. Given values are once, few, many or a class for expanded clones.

TGTGCCAGCAGTTCGACCCGCCCCAATGAGCAGTTCTTC	CASSSTRPNEQFF	TRBJ2-1	many	.	TRBV12-3/TRBV12-4
TGTGCCAGCAGGGGGACAGGGGTCTCCTACGAGCAGTACTTC	CASRGTGVSYEQYF	TRBJ2-7	few	TRBD1	TRBV28
TGTGCCAGCAGCGTGGGTCAGTCCTACTCCTACGAGCAGTACTTC	CASSVGQSYSYEQYF	TRBJ2-7	few	.	TRBV9
TGTGCCAGCAGTTCCCTAGGAACGGGGAATGAGCAGTTCTTC	CASSSLGTGNEQFF	TRBJ2-1	.	.	TRBV27
TGTGCCAGCAGTAAAGGGACAGGGCCGGTGGGTGGCTACACCTTC	CASSKGTGPVGGYTF	TRBJ1-2	.	TRBD1	TRBV12-3/TRBV12-4
TGCGCCAGCAGTCCAACGAGGGACTCCTACAATGAGCAGTTCTTC	CASSPTRDSYNEQFF	TRBJ2-1	few	.	TRBV4-3
TGTGCCAGCAGCTTAGACCGAGGAGCGCCCTCTGGAAACACCATATATTTT	CASSLDRGAPSGNTIYF	TRBJ1-3	many	.	TRBV7-3
TGTGCCAGCAGCTTCGATCAGGGTGCTGGAAACACCATATATTTT	CASSFDQGAGNTIYF	TRBJ1-3	.	.	TRBV5-5
TGTGCCAGCAGTTCCCCGGGGGGGCATGGGGAGACCCAGTACTTC	CASSSPGGHGETQYF	TRBJ2-5	few	TRBD2	TRBV6-2/TRBV6-3
TGTGCCAGCAGCTCATGGGACAGCCTGAACACTGAAGCTTTCTTT	CASSSWDSLNTEAFF	TRBJ1-1	.	TRBD1	TRBV7-8
TGCGCCAGCAGCCCGGGACGGAACTCCTACAATGAGCAGTTCTTC	CASSPGRNSYNEQFF	TRBJ2-1	few	.	TRBV4-3
TGTGCCAGCAGCTTACAGGGGGAATCACCCCTCCACTTT	CASSLQGESPLHF	TRBJ1-6	few	TRBD1	TRBV7-8
TGTGCCAGCAGCTTAGTAAGGGGCAGCCACTACGAGCAGTACTTC	CASSLVRGSHYEQYF	TRBJ2-7	once	.	TRBV7-9
TGTGCCAGCAGTGGGATGAGACGTACGCAGTATTTT	CASSGMRRTQYF	TRBJ2-3	.	.	TRBV12-3/TRBV12-4
TGCAGTGCTAGAACGGGACAGGTTGTCTCCTACGAGCAGTACTTC	CSARTGQVVSYEQYF	TRBJ2-7	.	TRBD1	TRBV20-1
TGTGCCAGCAGTCACGGACAGACCTACGAGCAGTACTTC	CASSHGQTYEQYF	TRBJ2-7	few	.	TRBV6-2/TRBV6-3
TGTGCCAGCAGGACGACGGGACTAGCGGGAGGAATGCAGTATTTT	CASRTTGLAGGMQYF	TRBJ2-3	many	TRBD2	TRBV28
TGTGCCAGCAGCTTCGGGGTAGACTACGAGCAGTACTTC	CASSFGVDYEQYF	TRBJ2-7	.	.	TRBV11-3
TGTGCCAGCAGTACAGGGGATGGCCCCTACAATGAGCAGTTCTTC	CASSTGDGPYNEQFF	TRBJ2-1	.	TRBD1	TRBV6-2/TRBV6-3
TGTGCCAGCAGCTTTCGTGCTCCCGGGGAGACCCAGTACTTC	CASSFRAPGETQYF	TRBJ2-5	few	.	TRBV11-2
TGTGCCAGCAGCCCCCCCGGCAGCCACTCTGGAAACACCATATATTTT	CASSPPGSHSGNTIYF	TRBJ1-3	.	.	TRBV7-9
TGCAGCGTATCCAGGGTGAGCGGAGGGGGCTACGAGCAGTACTTC	CSVSRVSGGGYEQYF	TRBJ2-7	once	.	TRBV29-1
TGTGCCAGCAGTTTTCTAGCGGGGGGCTCCTACAATGAGCAGTTCTTC	CASSFLAGGSYNEQFF	TRBJ2-1	many	TRBD2	TRBV28
TGTGCCAGCAGCCTGGACACGGGGACCCAGTACTTC	CASSLDTGTQYF	TRBJ2-5	.	.	TRBV7-2
TGTGCCAGCAGTTTTGGGGACAGGATGACCACTGAAGCTTTCTTT	CASSFGDRMTTEAFF	TRBJ1-1	few	TRBD1	TRBV28
TGCAGTGCCAATAGCGGGGCCGACTACGAGCAGTACTTC	CSANSGADYEQYF	TRBJ2-7	few	TRBD2	TRBV20-1
TGTGCCAGCAGCTTTTTTATTGGGGCGGGCTCCTACGAGCAGTACTTC	CASSFFIGAGSYEQYF	TRBJ2-7	many	.	TRBV7-8
TGCAGCGTTGAAAGGGGGACGCGAAACTATGGCTACACCTTC	CSVERGTRNYGYTF	TRBJ1-2	.	.	TRBV29-1
TGTGCCAGCAGGACTAGCGGGAGAAGTAACGAGCAGTTCTTC	CASRTSGRSNEQFF	TRBJ2-1	many	TRBD2	TRBV6-1
TGTGCCACCAGCGGGCGTGGGACCGCCTATGGCTACACCTTC	CATSGRGTAYGYTF	TRBJ1-2	many	.	TRBV15
TGTGCCTGGACTAAAATGGGTCTCGAATACGGGGAGCTGTTTTTT	CAWTKMGLEYGELFF	TRBJ2-2	few	.	TRBV30
TGCGCCAGCAGCCAAGAAGGTTCTAGCGGGGGCCGTTACGAGCAGTACTTC	CASSQEGSSGGRYEQYF	TRBJ2-7	few	TRBD2	TRBV4-3
TGCAGCGTTACACGCCGGAAGAACACTGAAGCTTTCTTT	CSVTRRKNTEAFF	TRBJ1-1	.	.	TRBV29-1
TGTGCCAGCAGTTTGGGGTACAGGGGAGGAAATGAGCAGTTCTTC	CASSLGYRGGNEQFF	TRBJ2-1	many	.	TRBV12-3/TRBV12-4
TGTGCCAGCAGCCAAGATTTGCGGACCGGGGAGCTGTTTTTT	CASSQDLRTGELFF	TRBJ2-2	.	.	TRBV4-2
TGTGCCAGTAGAAATAGGGGCCCTGTGACTGAAGCTTTCTTT	CASRNRGPVTEAFF	TRBJ1-1	.	.	TRBV19
TGCAGTGCTACCTTAGCGGGAGCCTACAATGAGCAGTTCTTC	CSATLAGAYNEQFF	TRBJ2-1	many	TRBD2	TRBV20-1
TGTGCCACCAGCAGAGAAAGAGAGGGCGCGTATGAAAAACTGTTTTTT	CATSREREGAYEKLFF	TRBJ1-4	few	.	TRBV15
TGCGCCAGCAGCTTGGTCCCTGGACAGGGCCCCGGGGAGCTGTTTTTT	CASSLVPGQGPGELFF	TRBJ2-2	.	TRBD1	TRBV5-1
TGTGCCAGCAGCTTGATAAAACGAGAGCAGTTCTTC	CASSLIKREQFF	TRBJ2-1	.	.	TRBV5-6
TGTGCCAGCAGCCCCAGCCCAGAAGAGACCCAGTACTTC	CASSPSPEETQYF	TRBJ2-5	few	.	TRBV9